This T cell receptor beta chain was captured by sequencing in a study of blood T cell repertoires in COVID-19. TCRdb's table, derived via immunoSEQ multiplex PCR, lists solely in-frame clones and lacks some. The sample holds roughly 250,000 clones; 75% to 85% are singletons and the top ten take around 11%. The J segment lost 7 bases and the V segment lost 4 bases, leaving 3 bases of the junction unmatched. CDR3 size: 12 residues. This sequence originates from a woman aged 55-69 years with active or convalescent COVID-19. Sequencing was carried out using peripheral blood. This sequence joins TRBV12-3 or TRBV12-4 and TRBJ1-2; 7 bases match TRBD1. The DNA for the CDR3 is TGTGCCAGCAGTTCCAGGGGGATTGGCTACACCTTC. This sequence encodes CASSSRGIGYTF.